This T cell receptor (beta chain) originates from a study of chemoradiotherapy in HPV16-positive cancers (dated by TCRdb to 2021 to 2024). Concerning the study at large: Candidate HPV-specific T-cell clones and common TCR motifs were defined through functional T-cell assays on cells from two HPV16-positive patients. The study asked whether T-cell immunity against the HPV oncoproteins E6 and E7 changes during chemoradiotherapy and whether it affects survival. The candidate HPV-specific TCRs and motifs were subsequently tracked in TCR repertoires obtained from about 79 patients with HPV-related cancers.

The library was made by the immunoSEQ multiplex PCR assay. As stored in TCRdb, this immuneACCESS dataset retains in-frame rearrangements with V and J assigned. A fraction of the clones does not appear; measured against another copy, unresolved V genes explain less than half of the discrepancy, and the remainder lacks a known reason. The sample profile shows 3,500 to 5,000 clones; around 73% of them were found once. The ten largest clones capture around 10% of the sample. Inclusive of the bounding cysteine and phenylalanine, the CDR3 is 15 residues long. Solely the CDR3 DNA is kept, with 45 bases framed from the first base. As encoded in the germline V gene, CDR1 is SGHRS while CDR2 is YFSETQ. Trimming takes 4 bases off V and 7 bases off J; junction bases not matched to a gene: 6. General study outcomes and caveats: The functional definition of HPV-specific T cells was derived from only a couple of HPV16-positive patients, and the survival association was reported for HPV16-positive patients. Improved recurrence-free survival in HPV16-positive patients was associated with expansion of HPV-responsive T cells during chemoradiotherapy. Expansion of candidate HPV-specific clones and E7-related TCR motifs was observed in the tumor microenvironment during treatment, whereas no such expansion was observed for non-HPV-specific T cells.

Note on this clone: It lacks a known antigen. Base-call qualities are not available, and no considerably larger clone is one nucleotide away.

Repertoires were sampled repeatedly over the course of chemoradiotherapy, so clonal expansion could be followed in the tumor microenvironment. The specimen comprised tumor tissue, sampled from a patient who underwent chemoradiotherapy. This clonotype was sampled from a human donor with HPV-associated anogenital cancer. The V gene is TRBV5-1 and the J gene is TRBJ1-6; 9 nucleotides in the junction match TRBD1. The CDR3 loop reads CASSLGQGTNSPLHF. In nucleotide form, the sequence is TGCGCCAGCAGCCTCGGACAGGGGACAAATTCACCCCTCCACTTT.